These 21 T cell receptor beta chains were sequenced from one sample in a study of T cell repertoires in cytomegalovirus infection. TCRdb reprocessed the reads with MiXCR, giving one entry per CDR3 protein. The table lists 560,000 or so distinct CDR3 sequences, approximately 15% of them singletons. The sequenced sample was CD8+ T cells from PBMCs. The receptors were gathered from a human donor in good health (CMV status not recorded). Some clones in this sample may be carry-over from other donors' samples.

Remarks on this clonotype: A single base separates this from a much larger clone, so it may be a read error. The conserved closing phenylalanine or tryptophan is absent in this CDR3, likely reflecting a read error. The chain links TRBV7-6 to TRBJ2-4; TRBD1 might be the D (5 bases). Germline V gene lookup returns CDR1 SGHVS and CDR2 FNYEAQ. The CDR3 contains 16 residues. Between the trimmed V and J ends, which lost 6 bases and 0 bases, there was a span of 15 bases. The CDR3 region has the DNA TGTGCCAGCAGGCCCCCAGGGTATGGAGCCAAAAACATTCAGTACTTA. Its protein is CASRPPGYGAKNIQYL.

This clonotype was seen at least ten times. This rearrangement joins TRBV6-5 to TRBJ2-1, with 13 positions matching TRBD2. The CDR3 spans 17 residues. Germline CDR1 reads MNHEY; CDR2 reads SVGAGI. V lost 0 bases, J lost 5 bases, and 4 bases stayed unmatched. The CDR3 DNA sequence: TGTGCCAGCAGTTACTCCGGACTAGCGGGGGTAGACAATGAGCAGTTCTTC. Translation: CASSYSGLAGVDNEQFF.

The count of this clonotype is one. The chain recombines TRBV27 with TRBJ2-1, with 8 bases identical to TRBD2. Germline CDR1 is MNHEY and CDR2 is SMNVEV (reference sequence). With V trimmed by 6 bases and J by 2 bases, 3 bases remained unmatched. The CDR3 has 14 residues. The CDR3: CASSGRATYNEQFF. CDR3 DNA: TGTGCCAGCAGCGGGAGGGCCACCTACAATGAGCAGTTCTTC.

V is TRBV15 and J is TRBJ2-1, with D possibly being TRBD2 (7 bases). V lost 2 bases and J 2 bases, leaving 13 bases between the germline ends. Germline lookup yields CDR1 LNHNV and CDR2 YYDKDF (reference sequence). The CDR3 loop spans 16 amino acids. The chain's CDR3 is CATSRSRGGAYNEQFF. The CDR3 nucleotides read TGTGCCACCAGCAGATCAAGAGGGGGGGCCTACAATGAGCAGTTCTTC.

About this clonotype itself: Given a much more abundant clone one base away, this may be a read error. A read error is likely, as this CDR3 ends without the conserved phenylalanine or tryptophan. The chain couples TRBV6-1 to TRBJ2-1; 9 bases map to TRBD1. CDR3 size: 16 residues. The J segment lost 6 bases and the V segment lost 4 bases, leaving 10 bases of the junction unmatched. Germline V lookup: CDR1 MNHNS, CDR2 SASEGT. CDR3 sequence: CASSVYGGQGFNEQFL. In nucleotides, the CDR3 is TGTGCCAGCAGTGTCTATGGAGGACAGGGGTTCAATGAGCAGTTCTTA.

The J gene is TRBJ2-2, the V gene TRBV29-1, with 8 bases aligning to TRBD1. V lost 4 bases to trimming and J lost 3 bases; unmatched junction nucleotides: 4. CDR3 length: 14 amino acids. Germline loops: CDR1 SQVTM, CDR2 ANQGSEA. The CDR3 spells CSVGDRQDTGELFF. Here the CDR3 DNA reads TGCAGCGTTGGGGACAGGCAGGACACCGGGGAGCTGTTTTTT.

This clonotype showed up many times. The chain combines TRBV28 with TRBJ2-7; 9 nucleotides match TRBD2. Germline V gene sequence: CDR1 MDHEN, CDR2 SYDVKM. Trimming took 4 bases from V and 0 from J; bases not matched to a gene: 13. The CDR3 is made up of 18 amino acids. The CDR3 loop is CASSSHLELAGPSYEQYF. CDR3 sequence (DNA): TGTGCCAGCAGTTCTCATCTAGAGCTAGCGGGACCCTCCTACGAGCAGTACTTC.

Details on this clonotype: This may be a read error, as it is one base from a much larger clone. The genes are TRBV7-9 and TRBJ2-1; D not resolved. The ends were cut back, 2 bases at V and 9 bases at J, with 8 bases in the middle. The CDR3 is 12 residues long. The V gene's germline CDR1 is SEHNR and CDR2 FQNEAQ (reference sequence). DNA for the CDR3: TGTGCCAGCAGCTTACATGGCTCTGAGCAGTTCTTC. It codes for CASSLHGSEQFF.

This clonotype has just a few counts. The rearrangement links TRBV11-2 to TRBJ1-2, with D unclear. The CDR3 runs to 15 residues. V dropped 1 base and J dropped 0 bases, with 9 bases sitting between them. Germline V gene data show CDR1 as SGHAT and CDR2 as FQNNGV. The CDR3 reads CASSLVGASNYGYTF. CDR3 nucleotide sequence: TGTGCCAGCAGCTTAGTCGGAGCTTCTAACTATGGCTACACCTTC. Supplemented by reference TRBV11-2 and TRBJ1-2, the full variable domain reads EAGVAQSPRYKIIEKRQSVAFWCNPISGHATLYWYQQILGQGPKLLIQFQNNGVVDDSQLPKDRFSAERLKGVDSTLKIQPAKLEDSAVYLCASSLVGASNYGYTFGSGTRLTVV.

Many counts were recorded for this clonotype. The gene calls are TRBV6-5 and TRBJ2-7, with D tentatively TRBD1 (5 bases). The length of the CDR3 is 12 residues. Germline V CDR1 and CDR2: MNHEY, SVGAGI. Trimming left V 0 bases short and J 7 bases short, with 7 bases between. In DNA form, the CDR3 reads TGTGCCAGCAGTTACTCGGGGCTGGAGCAGTACTTC. Translation gives CASSYSGLEQYF.

This clonotype was counted only a few times. The chain recombines TRBV5-4 with TRBJ2-1, with TRBD1 identical over 12 bases. The CDR3 spans 16 residues. Trimming removed 3 bases from V and 8 bases from J; junction bases left unmatched: 9. Germline V CDR1 and CDR2: SGHNT, YYREEE (reference sequence). The CDR3 bases are TGTGCCAGCAGCTCCGTGCGGGACAGGGGGCGCGATGAGCAGTTCTTC. Amino acids: CASSSVRDRGRDEQFF.

CDR3 region: CASSFYRERTYEQYF. CDR3 DNA sequence: TGTGCCAGCAGCTTTTACAGGGAGAGGACCTACGAGCAGTACTTC. This chain links TRBV5-6 with TRBJ2-7; D is perhaps TRBD1 (6 bases). CDR1 and CDR2 (germline): SGHDT, YYEEEE. The CDR3 spans 15 residues. The germline V and J ends were trimmed by 2 bases and 2 bases, with 14 bases remaining between them.

The rearrangement joins TRBV2 to TRBJ1-2, with D possibly being TRBD1 (6 bases). The CDR3 is 14 amino acids. The germline V and J ends were trimmed by 4 bases and 8 bases, with 17 bases remaining between them. CDR1 is SNHLY, CDR2 FYNNEI, per germline. The CDR3 bases are TGTGCCAGCAGTGCAATCAAAATCAGGGGCGGCTACACCTTC. As protein: CASSAIKIRGGYTF. Together with reference TRBV2 and TRBJ1-2, the CDR3 gives the full variable domain: EPEVTQTPSHQVTQMGQEVILRCVPISNHLYFYWYRQILGQKVEFLVSFYNNEISEKSEIFDDQFSVERPDGSNFTLKIRSTKLEDSAMYFCASSAIKIRGGYTFGSGTRLTVV.

This chain links TRBV4-2 with TRBJ1-3; D is ambiguous. The V end lost 1 base, the J end lost 8 bases, and 3 bases lay between the germline ends. The CDR3 has 11 amino acids. In germline, CDR1 is LGHNA, CDR2 YNFKEQ. The DNA for the CDR3 is TGTGCCAGCAGCCAAGGGTACACCATATATTTT. The encoded protein is CASSQGYTIYF.

This clonotype showed up just a few times. The V call is TRBV12-3 or TRBV12-4, the J call TRBJ2-1, with D possibly called TRBD1 or TRBD2 (5 bases each). This CDR3 is built from 14 residues. V gave up 1 base and J gave up 5 bases, with 9 bases separating them. CDR3 loop: CASSLEADNNEQFF. CDR3 in DNA: TGTGCCAGCAGTTTAGAAGCGGACAACAATGAGCAGTTCTTC.

V gene TRBV10-3 combines with J gene TRBJ1-1; D gene ambiguous. CDR3 length equals 12 residues. CDR1 and CDR2 from the germline V gene are ENHRY and SYGVKD. V lost 6 bases, J lost 4 bases, and 9 bases lay in between. The CDR3 spells CAISAGSTEAFF. The CDR3 DNA reads TGTGCCATCAGCGCAGGATCCACTGAAGCTTTCTTT.

This clonotype has at least ten counts. The chain joins TRBV7-8 to TRBJ1-1; 10 bases agree with TRBD1. The CDR3 has 15 amino acids. Looked up from germline, CDR1 is SGHVS and CDR2 is FQNEAQ. V shed 5 bases and J 5 bases; nucleotides not matched to a gene: 8. CDR3 region: CASSRDRGKGTEAFF. In DNA, the CDR3 is TGTGCCAGCAGCCGGGACAGGGGTAAGGGTACTGAAGCTTTCTTT.

This clonotype was counted only a few times. The rearrangement joins TRBV27 to TRBJ1-5; no definite D call. Germline loops: CDR1 MNHEY, CDR2 SMNVEV (reference sequence). The CDR3 has 10 amino acids. The germline V and J ends were trimmed by 9 bases and 6 bases, with 6 bases remaining between them. In DNA, the CDR3 is TGTGCCAGTGGGTTTCAGCCCCAGCATTTT. Residues: CASGFQPQHF.

This clonotype was recorded a few times. The rearrangement links TRBV30 to TRBJ2-1; maybe TRBD2 (6 bases). The CDR3 is 14 residues long. V lost 3 bases and J lost 0, with 9 bases in between. CDR1 and CDR2 from the germline V gene are GTSNPN and SVGIG (reference sequence). For the CDR3, the DNA is TGTGCCTGGAGCCCGGGGGACTCCTACAATGAGCAGTTCTTC. The encoded protein is CAWSPGDSYNEQFF.

This clonotype occurred a few times. The gene calls are TRBV2 and TRBJ2-7, with 10 positions matching TRBD1. Germline CDR1 reads SNHLY; CDR2 reads FYNNEI. V lost 4 bases and J lost 5; bases outside the gene matches: 8. The CDR3 is 15 residues long. CDR3: CASSGFGTGANEQYF. CDR3 coding DNA: TGTGCCAGCAGTGGCTTCGGGACAGGGGCCAACGAGCAGTACTTC.

This clonotype appeared many times. The gene calls are TRBV11-2 and TRBJ2-7; D is tentatively TRBD1 or TRBD2 (5 bases each). Germline V gives CDR1 SGHAT, CDR2 FQNNGV. The germline V and J ends were trimmed by 8 bases and 2 bases, with 13 bases remaining between them. The CDR3 is made up of 13 amino acids. The CDR3 is CASRGPSPYEQYF. The CDR3 DNA reads TGTGCCAGCCGGGGACCTTCTCCCTACGAGCAGTACTTC.